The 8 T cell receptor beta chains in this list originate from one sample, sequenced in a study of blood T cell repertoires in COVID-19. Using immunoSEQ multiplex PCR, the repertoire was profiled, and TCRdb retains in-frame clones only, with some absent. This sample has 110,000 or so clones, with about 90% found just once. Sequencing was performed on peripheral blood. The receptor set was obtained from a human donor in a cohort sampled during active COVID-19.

The CDR3 nucleotides are TGTGCCAGCAGTGACAGGGAGGGAGAGACCCAGTACTTC. It encodes CASSDREGETQYF. The J gene is TRBJ2-5, the V gene TRBV6-1; 7 bases align to TRBD2. Germline V gene sequence: CDR1 MNHNS, CDR2 SASEGT. This CDR3 has 13 amino acids. Trimming removed 3 bases from V and 4 bases from J; junction bases left unmatched: 2.

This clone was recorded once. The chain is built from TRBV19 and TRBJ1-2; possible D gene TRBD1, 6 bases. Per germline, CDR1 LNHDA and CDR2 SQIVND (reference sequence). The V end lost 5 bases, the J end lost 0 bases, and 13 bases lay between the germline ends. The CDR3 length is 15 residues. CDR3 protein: CASSPGQLANYGYTF. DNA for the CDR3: TGTGCCAGTAGTCCGGGACAACTAGCTAACTATGGCTACACCTTC.

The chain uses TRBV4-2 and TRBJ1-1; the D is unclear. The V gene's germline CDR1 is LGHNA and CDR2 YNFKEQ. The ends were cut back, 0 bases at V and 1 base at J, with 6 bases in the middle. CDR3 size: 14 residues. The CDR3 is CASSQDLSNTEAFF. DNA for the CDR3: TGTGCCAGCAGCCAAGATCTCTCGAACACTGAAGCTTTCTTT.

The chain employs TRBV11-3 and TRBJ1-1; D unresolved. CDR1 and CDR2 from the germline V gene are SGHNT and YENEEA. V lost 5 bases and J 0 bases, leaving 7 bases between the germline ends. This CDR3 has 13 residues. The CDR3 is CASSPPVNTEAFF. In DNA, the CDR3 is TGTGCCAGCAGCCCACCAGTGAACACTGAAGCTTTCTTT.

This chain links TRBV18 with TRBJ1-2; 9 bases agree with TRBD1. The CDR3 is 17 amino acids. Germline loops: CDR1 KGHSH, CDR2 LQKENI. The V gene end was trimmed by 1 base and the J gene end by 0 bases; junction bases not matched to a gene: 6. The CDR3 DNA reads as TGTGCCAGCTCACCACTACAGGGGGCGAGGACTAACTATGGCTACACCTTC. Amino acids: CASSPLQGARTNYGYTF.

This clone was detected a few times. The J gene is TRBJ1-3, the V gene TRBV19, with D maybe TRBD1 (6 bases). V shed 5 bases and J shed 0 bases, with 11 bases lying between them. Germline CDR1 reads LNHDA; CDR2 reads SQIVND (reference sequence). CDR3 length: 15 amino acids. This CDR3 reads CASSETTGSGNTIYF. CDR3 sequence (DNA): TGTGCCAGTAGTGAAACGACAGGCTCTGGAAACACCATATATTTT.

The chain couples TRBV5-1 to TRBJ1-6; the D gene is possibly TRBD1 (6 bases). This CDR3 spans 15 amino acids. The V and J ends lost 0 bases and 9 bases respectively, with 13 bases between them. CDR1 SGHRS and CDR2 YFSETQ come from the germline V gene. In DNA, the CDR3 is TGCGCCAGCAGCTTGGATGGCAGCAGGGGTTCACCCCTCCACTTT. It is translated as CASSLDGSRGSPLHF.

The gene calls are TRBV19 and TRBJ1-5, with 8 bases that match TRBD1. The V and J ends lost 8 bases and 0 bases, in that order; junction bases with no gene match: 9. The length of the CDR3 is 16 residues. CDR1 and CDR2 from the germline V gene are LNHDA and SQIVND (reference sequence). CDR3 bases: TGTGCCAGTTCCCGGACAGGGCCGGATAGCAATCAGCCCCAGCATTTT. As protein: CASSRTGPDSNQPQHF.